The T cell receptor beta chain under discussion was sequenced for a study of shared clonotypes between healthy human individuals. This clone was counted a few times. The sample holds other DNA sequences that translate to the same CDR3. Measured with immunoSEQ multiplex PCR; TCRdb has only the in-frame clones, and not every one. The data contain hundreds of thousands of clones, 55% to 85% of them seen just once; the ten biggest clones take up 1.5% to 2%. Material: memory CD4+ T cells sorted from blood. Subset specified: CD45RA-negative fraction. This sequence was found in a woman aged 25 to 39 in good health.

The chain's CDR3 is CASSLVSGYEQYF. CDR3 DNA: TGCGCCAGCAGCCTCGTCTCCGGCTACGAGCAGTACTTC. This chain uses TRBV5-1 with TRBJ2-7; D is unclear. Trimming took 4 bases from V and 3 from J, leaving 11 bases between them. The CDR3 totals 13 residues. Germline V lookup: CDR1 SGHRS, CDR2 YFSETQ.